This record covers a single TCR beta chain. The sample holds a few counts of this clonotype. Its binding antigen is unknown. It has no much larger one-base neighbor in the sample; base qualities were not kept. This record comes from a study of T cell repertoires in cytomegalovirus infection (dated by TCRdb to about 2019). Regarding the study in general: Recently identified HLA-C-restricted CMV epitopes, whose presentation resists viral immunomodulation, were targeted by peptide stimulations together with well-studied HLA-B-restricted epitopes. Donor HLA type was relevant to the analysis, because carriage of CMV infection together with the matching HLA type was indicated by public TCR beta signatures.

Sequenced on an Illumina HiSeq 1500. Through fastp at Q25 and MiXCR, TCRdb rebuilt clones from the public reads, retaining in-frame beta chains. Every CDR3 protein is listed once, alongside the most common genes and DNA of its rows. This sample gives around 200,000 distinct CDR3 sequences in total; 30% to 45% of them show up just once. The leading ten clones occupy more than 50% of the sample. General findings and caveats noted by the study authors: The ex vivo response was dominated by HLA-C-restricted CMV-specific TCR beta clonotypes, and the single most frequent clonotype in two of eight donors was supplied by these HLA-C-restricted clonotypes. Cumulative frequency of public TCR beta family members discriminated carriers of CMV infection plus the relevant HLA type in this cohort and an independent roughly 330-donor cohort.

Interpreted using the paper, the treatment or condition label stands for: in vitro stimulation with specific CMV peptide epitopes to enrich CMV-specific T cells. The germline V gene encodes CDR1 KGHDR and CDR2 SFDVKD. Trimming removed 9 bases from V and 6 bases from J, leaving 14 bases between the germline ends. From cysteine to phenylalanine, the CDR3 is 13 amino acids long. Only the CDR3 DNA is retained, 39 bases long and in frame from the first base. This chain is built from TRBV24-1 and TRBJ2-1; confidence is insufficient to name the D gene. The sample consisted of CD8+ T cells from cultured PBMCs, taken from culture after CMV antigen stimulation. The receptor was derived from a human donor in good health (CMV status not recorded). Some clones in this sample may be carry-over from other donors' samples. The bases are TGTGCCACCCGCCCGGCCGGTGGCAATGAGCAGTTCTTC. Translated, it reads CATRPAGGNEQFF.